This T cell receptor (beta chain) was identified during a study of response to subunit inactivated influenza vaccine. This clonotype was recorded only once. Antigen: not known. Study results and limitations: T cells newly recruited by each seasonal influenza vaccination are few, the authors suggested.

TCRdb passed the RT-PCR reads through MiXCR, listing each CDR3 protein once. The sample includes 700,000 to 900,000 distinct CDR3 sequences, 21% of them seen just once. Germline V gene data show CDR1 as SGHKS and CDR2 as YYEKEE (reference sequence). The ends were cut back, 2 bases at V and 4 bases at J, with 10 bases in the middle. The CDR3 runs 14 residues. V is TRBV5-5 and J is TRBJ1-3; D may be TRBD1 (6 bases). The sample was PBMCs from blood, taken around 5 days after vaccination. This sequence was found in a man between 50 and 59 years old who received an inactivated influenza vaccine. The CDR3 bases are TGTGCCAGCAGCTTCGGAACAGGGGGAAACACCATATATTTT. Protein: CASSFGTGGNTIYF.